This entry lists 23 T cell receptor beta chains sequenced from one sample in a study of blood T cell repertoires in COVID-19. The table came from immunoSEQ multiplex PCR; TCRdb's copy has only in-frame clones and leaves some out. The data hold some 120,000 clones, with 85% to 90% observed a single time. The sequenced material came from peripheral blood. These receptors were obtained from a human donor in a cohort sampled during active COVID-19.

The V and J genes are TRBV7-3 and TRBJ2-7, with 7 bases aligning to TRBD1. Trimming took 4 bases from V and 7 from J; bases not matched to a gene: 7. The CDR3 has 13 amino acids. Germline V lookup: CDR1 SGHTA, CDR2 FQGTGA. For the CDR3, the DNA is TGTGCCAGCAGCTCGTACAGGGGTGGAGAGCAGTACTTC. Its protein product is CASSSYRGGEQYF.

The chain combines TRBV6-6 with TRBJ1-1; TRBD1 might be the D (5 bases). V was shortened by 0 bases and J by 0 bases, with 11 bases between the two germline ends. The CDR3 is 16 amino acids. The germline V gene has CDR1 MNHNY and CDR2 SVGAGI (reference sequence). The CDR3 DNA sequence: TGTGCCAGCAGTTACTCGAACCAGGGTCTGAACACTGAAGCTTTCTTT. This encodes CASSYSNQGLNTEAFF.

The gene calls are TRBV6-6 and TRBJ1-2; 8 nucleotides align to TRBD1. CDR1 and CDR2 from the germline V gene are MNHNY and SVGAGI (reference sequence). The CDR3 runs 14 residues. V trimming: 6 bases; J trimming: 4 bases; junction bases outside the gene matches: 7. CDR3 region: CASSQTGAGYGYTF. CDR3 nucleotide sequence: TGTGCCAGCAGCCAGACAGGGGCGGGCTATGGCTACACCTTC.

The rearrangement joins TRBV5-4 to TRBJ2-1, with TRBD2 matching 16 bases. The germline V gene encodes CDR1 SGHNT and CDR2 YYREEE (reference sequence). There are 16 residues in the CDR3. Germline trimming cut 3 bases from V and 5 bases from J; bases unmatched to any gene: 2. CDR3 sequence reads: CASSSGTSGRDNEQFF. The CDR3 coding sequence is TGTGCCAGCAGCTCGGGGACTAGCGGGAGGGACAATGAGCAGTTCTTC.

This clone was observed once. The genes are TRBV4-3 and TRBJ1-1, with 7 bases identical to TRBD1. The CDR3 runs 16 residues. Germline CDR1 and CDR2: LGHNA and YSLEER. Germline trimming cut 1 base from V and 6 bases from J; bases unmatched to any gene: 11. CDR3 loop: CASSQGRGARGAEAFF. CDR3 bases: TGCGCCAGCAGCCAAGGCAGGGGGGCAAGAGGGGCTGAAGCTTTCTTT.

The V gene is TRBV24-1, the J gene TRBJ2-3, with TRBD1 matching over 7 bases. The germline V gene encodes CDR1 KGHDR and CDR2 SFDVKD. CDR3 length equals 16 residues. The V gene end was trimmed by 3 bases and the J gene end by 3 bases; junction bases not matched to a gene: 8. CDR3 nucleotide sequence: TGTGCCACCAGTGATCCCCGACAGGGTTGGACAGATACGCAGTATTTT. Amino acids: CATSDPRQGWTDTQYF.

J is TRBJ1-1 and V is TRBV10-1; D unclear. Looked up from germline, CDR1 is WNHNN and CDR2 is SYGVQD (reference sequence). The germline V and J ends were trimmed by 0 bases and 7 bases, with 18 bases remaining between them. The CDR3 is 16 residues long. The chain's CDR3 is CASSESPRAGRDEAFF. Here the CDR3 DNA reads TGCGCCAGCAGTGAGTCCCCTAGGGCCGGCCGGGATGAAGCTTTCTTT.

The chain links TRBV5-1 to TRBJ1-1; tentatively, D is TRBD1 (6 bases). CDR1 is SGHRS, CDR2 YFSETQ, per germline. The V gene lost 7 bases and the J gene lost 0 bases, with 16 bases spanning the gap. CDR3 length: 15 residues. CDR3 residues: CASQQTQGLNTEAFF. The CDR3 nucleotides read TGCGCCAGCCAGCAGACCCAGGGGCTGAACACTGAAGCTTTCTTT.

V is TRBV11-3 and J is TRBJ2-2; 7 bases line up with TRBD2. V was pared by 2 bases and J by 2 bases, with 8 bases of the junction left unmatched. Germline V CDR1 and CDR2: SGHNT, YENEEA. The CDR3 loop spans 17 amino acids. CDR3 nucleotide sequence: TGTGCCAGCAGCTTAAGGCCCCGGACTAGTAACACCGGGGAGCTGTTTTTT. Its protein product is CASSLRPRTSNTGELFF.

The chain uses TRBV6-2 or TRBV6-3 and TRBJ1-1, with TRBD1 as a possible D gene (5 bases). Trimming took 4 bases from V and 6 from J, leaving 15 bases between them. The CDR3 is 14 residues long. Looked up from germline, CDR1 is MNHEY and CDR2 is SVGEGT. The CDR3 DNA reads as TGTGCCAGCAGTTTCGGGCAGGGCTCCTCTGAAGCTTTCTTT. It translates to CASSFGQGSSEAFF.

The chain has TRBV20-1 and TRBJ2-7, with TRBD2 identical over 7 bases. The CDR3 has 13 residues. From germline, CDR1 is DFQATT and CDR2 SNEGSKA (reference sequence). Trimming at V came to 3 bases and at J to 8 bases, leaving 10 bases not matched to a gene. CDR3 nucleotide sequence: TGCAGTGCTAGTCTAGCGGACCAAAGAAAGCAGTACTTC. It specifies CSASLADQRKQYF.

V is TRBV30 and J is TRBJ1-4; perhaps TRBD1 as D (5 bases). The CDR3 extends over 14 amino acids. Trimming took 4 bases from V and 4 from J, leaving 13 bases between them. The V gene's germline CDR1 is GTSNPN and CDR2 SVGIG (reference sequence). CDR3 sequence reads: CAWTPGLYNEKLFF. For the CDR3, the DNA is TGTGCCTGGACTCCGGGACTCTATAATGAAAAACTGTTTTTT.

The chain has TRBV5-1 and TRBJ2-1; 7 positions agree with TRBD1. V gave up 3 bases and J gave up 7 bases; unmatched junction bases: 7. Germline lookup yields CDR1 SGHRS and CDR2 YFSETQ. The CDR3 contains 14 residues. The CDR3 sequence is CASSWVTGWNEQFF. The CDR3 DNA reads TGCGCCAGCAGCTGGGTGACAGGGTGGAATGAGCAGTTCTTC.

V gene TRBV6-5 combines with J gene TRBJ2-3, with TRBD1 matching over 9 bases. With 0 bases clipped from V and 5 bases from J, the junction kept 6 bases outside the gene matches. Germline-derived CDR1 and CDR2 are MNHEY and SVGAGI. The CDR3 spans 16 residues. The CDR3: CASSYSTQGAQDTQYF. DNA for the CDR3: TGTGCCAGCAGTTACTCAACACAGGGGGCGCAAGATACGCAGTATTTT.

The chain couples TRBV9 to TRBJ2-1; possible D gene TRBD2, 5 bases. V lost 1 base, J lost 4 bases, and 15 bases lay in between. Germline values: CDR1 SGDLS, CDR2 YYNGEE. The CDR3 is 16 residues long. The CDR3 DNA sequence: TGTGCCAGCAGCGTATCCTCCCTAGCTACGTACAATGAGCAGTTCTTC. This translates into CASSVSSLATYNEQFF.

The chain employs TRBV5-1 and TRBJ2-3, with D unclear. There are 12 residues in the CDR3. V lost 0 bases and J lost 5, with 4 bases in between. The V gene's germline CDR1 is SGHRS and CDR2 YFSETQ. The CDR3 loop reads CASSLGGDTQYF. The DNA for the CDR3 is TGCGCCAGCAGCTTGGGAGGAGATACGCAGTATTTT.

The chain links TRBV6-5 to TRBJ1-1; 12 nucleotides align to TRBD1. This CDR3 region has 16 residues. From germline, CDR1 is MNHEY and CDR2 SVGAGI. V trimming: 2 bases; J trimming: 1 base; junction bases outside the gene matches: 2. The CDR3 nucleotides read TGTGCCAGCAGTTACGGGACAGGGGGCACGAACACTGAAGCTTTCTTT. Its protein is CASSYGTGGTNTEAFF.

The chain combines TRBV27 with TRBJ1-6, with TRBD1 matching 8 bases. J lost 0 bases, V lost 0 bases, and 7 bases had no gene match. Germline V lookup: CDR1 MNHEY, CDR2 SMNVEV (reference sequence). The CDR3 runs to 19 residues. The CDR3, as DNA: TGTGCCAGCAGTTTATCGGGGGGACAGGCCTACTCCTATAATTCACCCCTCCACTTT. It specifies CASSLSGGQAYSYNSPLHF.

The chain couples TRBV5-4 to TRBJ1-4; the match to TRBD1 covers 7 bases. Trimming cost V 0 bases and J 8 bases; bases outside gene matches: 10. Germline V gene lookup returns CDR1 SGHNT and CDR2 YYREEE (reference sequence). There are 16 residues in the CDR3. CDR3 protein: CASSLGGDSRGEKLFF. The CDR3 DNA is TGTGCCAGCAGCTTGGGGGGGGACAGTAGAGGCGAAAAACTGTTTTTT.

This clone is a singleton in its sample. V gene TRBV12-3 or TRBV12-4 combines with J gene TRBJ1-2; tentative D call: TRBD1 (6 bases). The CDR3 loop spans 12 amino acids. V shed 6 bases and J shed 4 bases, with 9 bases lying between them. DNA of the CDR3: TGTGCCAGCAGCGACAGGCTCTATGGCTACACCTTC. Translated: CASSDRLYGYTF.

This clone was seen only a few times. The chain recombines TRBV9 with TRBJ1-1, with 9 bases aligning to TRBD1. Germline-derived CDR1 and CDR2 are SGDLS and YYNGEE. CDR3 length: 15 amino acids. Trimming took 3 bases from V and 4 from J; bases not matched to a gene: 7. The CDR3 sequence is CASSAIQGALTEAFF. The CDR3 DNA sequence: TGTGCCAGCAGCGCCATACAGGGGGCCCTCACTGAAGCTTTCTTT. Filled out from reference TRBV9 and TRBJ1-1, the complete variable domain reads DSGVTQTPKHLITATGQRVTLRCSPRSGDLSVYWYQQSLDQGLQFLIQYYNGEERAKGNILERFSAQQFPDLHSELNLSSLELGDSALYFCASSAIQGALTEAFFGQGTRLTVV.

The gene calls are TRBV30 and TRBJ1-1; 7 nucleotides match TRBD1. This CDR3 region has 15 residues. V lost 3 bases to trimming and J lost 0 bases; unmatched junction nucleotides: 7. The germline CDR1 and CDR2 sequences are GTSNPN and SVGIG (reference sequence). The CDR3 DNA sequence: TGTGCCTGGAGCGAAGGGACAGCGCTGAACACTGAAGCTTTCTTT. Translating gives CAWSEGTALNTEAFF.

This sequence joins TRBV30 and TRBJ1-3, with TRBD1 identical over 7 bases. CDR1 is GTSNPN, CDR2 SVGIG, per germline (reference sequence). The CDR3 contains 14 residues. J was trimmed by 5 bases and V by 3 bases; bases with no gene match: 7. This CDR3 reads CAWSTDRERNTIYF. CDR3 nucleotides: TGTGCCTGGAGCACCGACAGGGAAAGAAACACCATATATTTT.